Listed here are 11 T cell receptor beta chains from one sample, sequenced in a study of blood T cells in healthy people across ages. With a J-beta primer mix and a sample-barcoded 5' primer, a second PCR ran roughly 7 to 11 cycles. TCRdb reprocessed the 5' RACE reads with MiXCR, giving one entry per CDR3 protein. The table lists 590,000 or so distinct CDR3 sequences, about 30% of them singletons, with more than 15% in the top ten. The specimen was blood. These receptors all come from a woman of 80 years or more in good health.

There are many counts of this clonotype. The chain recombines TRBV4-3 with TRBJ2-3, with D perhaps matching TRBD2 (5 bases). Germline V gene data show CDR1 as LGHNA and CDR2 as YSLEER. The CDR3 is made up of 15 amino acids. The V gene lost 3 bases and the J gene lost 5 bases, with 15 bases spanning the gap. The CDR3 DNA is TGCGCCAGCAGCCAGGCACTAGTGCCTTTAGATACGCAGTATTTT. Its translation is CASSQALVPLDTQYF.

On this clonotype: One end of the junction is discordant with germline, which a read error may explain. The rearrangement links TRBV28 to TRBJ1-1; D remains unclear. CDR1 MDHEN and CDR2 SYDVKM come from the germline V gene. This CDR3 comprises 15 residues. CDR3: CASSRSSGFDTEVFF. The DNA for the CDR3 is TGTGCCAGCAGTCGATCGAGCGGGTTTGACACTGAAGTTTTCTTT.

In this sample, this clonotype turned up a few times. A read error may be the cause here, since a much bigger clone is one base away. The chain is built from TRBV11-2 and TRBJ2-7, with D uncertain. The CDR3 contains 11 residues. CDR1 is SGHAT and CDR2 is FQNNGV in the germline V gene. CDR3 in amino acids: CASTASCEQYF. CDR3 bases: TGTGCCAGCACCGCGTCCTGCGAGCAGTACTTC.

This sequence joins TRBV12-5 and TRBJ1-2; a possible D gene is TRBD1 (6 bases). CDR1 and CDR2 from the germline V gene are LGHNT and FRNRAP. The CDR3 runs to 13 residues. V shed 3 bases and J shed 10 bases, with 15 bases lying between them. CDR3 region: CASGFGTPLDYTF. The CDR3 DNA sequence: TGTGCTAGTGGTTTCGGGACACCGCTAGACTACACCTTC.

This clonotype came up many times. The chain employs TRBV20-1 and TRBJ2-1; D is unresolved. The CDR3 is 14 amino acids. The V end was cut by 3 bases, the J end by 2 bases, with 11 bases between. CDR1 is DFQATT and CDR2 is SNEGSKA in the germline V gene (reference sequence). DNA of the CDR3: TGCAGTGCTAGGGTGGCCATAGCCTACAATGAGCAGTTCTTC. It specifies CSARVAIAYNEQFF.

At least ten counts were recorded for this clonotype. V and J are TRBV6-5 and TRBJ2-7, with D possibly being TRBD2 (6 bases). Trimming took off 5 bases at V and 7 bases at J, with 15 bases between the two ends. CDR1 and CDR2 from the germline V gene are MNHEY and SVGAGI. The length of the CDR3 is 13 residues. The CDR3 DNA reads TGTGCCAGCAGTGCGGGGCTTTTGGGGGAGCAGTACTTC. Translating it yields CASSAGLLGEQYF.

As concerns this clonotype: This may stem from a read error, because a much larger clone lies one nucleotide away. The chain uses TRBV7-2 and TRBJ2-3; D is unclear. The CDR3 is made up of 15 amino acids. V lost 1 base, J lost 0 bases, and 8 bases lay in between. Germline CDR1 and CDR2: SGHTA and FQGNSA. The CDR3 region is CASSLGSFSTDTQYF. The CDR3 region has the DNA TGTGCCAGCAGCTTAGGGAGCTTTAGCACAGATACGCAGTATTTT.

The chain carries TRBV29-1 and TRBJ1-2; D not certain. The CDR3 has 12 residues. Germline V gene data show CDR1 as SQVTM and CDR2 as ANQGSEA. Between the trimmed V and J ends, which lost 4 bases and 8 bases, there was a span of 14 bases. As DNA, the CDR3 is TGCAGCGTTGGACTATCCCCTGGCGGCTACACCTTC. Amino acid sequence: CSVGLSPGGYTF.

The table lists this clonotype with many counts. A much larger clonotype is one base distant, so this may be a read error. The CDR3 here is CSSSVGAGGRIEQYF. The CDR3 bases are TGTTCCAGCAGCGTAGGAGCGGGGGGAAGGATCGAGCAGTACTTC. The chain employs TRBV9 and TRBJ2-7, with 9 bases lining up with TRBD2. Germline values: CDR1 SGDLS, CDR2 YYNGEE. This CDR3 region has 15 residues. The full variable domain, its missing parts supplied by reference TRBV9 and TRBJ2-7, is DSGVTQTPKHLITATGQRVTLRCSPRSGDLSVYWYQQSLDQGLQFLIQYYNGEERAKGNILERFSAQQFPDLHSELNLSSLELGDSALYFCSSSVGAGGRIEQYFGPGTRLTVT.

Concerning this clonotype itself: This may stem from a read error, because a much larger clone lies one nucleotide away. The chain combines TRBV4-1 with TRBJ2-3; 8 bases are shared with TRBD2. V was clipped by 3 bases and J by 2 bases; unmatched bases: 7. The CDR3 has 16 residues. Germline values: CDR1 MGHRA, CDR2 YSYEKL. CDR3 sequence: CASSQNSGGPTDTQYF. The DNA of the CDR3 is TGCGCCAGCAGCCAGAACAGCGGGGGCCCCACAGATACGCAGTATTTT.

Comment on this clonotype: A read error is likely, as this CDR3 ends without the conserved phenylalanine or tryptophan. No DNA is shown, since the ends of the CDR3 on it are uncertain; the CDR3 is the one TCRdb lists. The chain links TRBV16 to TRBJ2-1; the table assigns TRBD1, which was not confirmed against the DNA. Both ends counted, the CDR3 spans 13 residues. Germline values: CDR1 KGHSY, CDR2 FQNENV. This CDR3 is CASSWDRSYEQYL.